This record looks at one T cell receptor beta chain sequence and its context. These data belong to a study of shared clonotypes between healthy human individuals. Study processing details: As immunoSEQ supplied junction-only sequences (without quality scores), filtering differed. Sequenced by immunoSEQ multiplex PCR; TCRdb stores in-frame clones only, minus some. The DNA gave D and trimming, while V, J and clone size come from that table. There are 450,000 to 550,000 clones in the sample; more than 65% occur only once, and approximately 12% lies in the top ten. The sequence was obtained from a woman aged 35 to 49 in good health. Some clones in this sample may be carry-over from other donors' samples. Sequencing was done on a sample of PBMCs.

The DNA of the CDR3 is TGCGCCAGCAGCCCGCTCCAACTGGGAAACACTGAAGCTTTCTTT. The encoded protein is CASSPLQLGNTEAFF. This rearrangement joins TRBV5-1 to TRBJ1-1; D unresolved. Trimming left V 4 bases short and J 2 bases short, with 15 bases between. The CDR3 sequence is 15 residues long. Germline V gene sequence: CDR1 SGHRS, CDR2 YFSETQ.